The entry that follows covers one T cell receptor beta chain sequence. The sample is drawn from a study of shared clonotypes between healthy human individuals. The method was immunoSEQ multiplex PCR; TCRdb's version includes in-frame clones alone and lacks a portion of them. The sample gives roughly 1,100,000 clones, more than 60% of which show up once; around 1.4% is in the top ten. CDR1 SGHDT and CDR2 YYEEEE come from the germline V gene. This CDR3 has 17 amino acids. With 4 bases clipped from V and 7 bases from J, the junction kept 12 bases outside the gene matches. The clonotype was recovered from a man in his late teens or twenties in good health. V usage is TRBV5-6 and J usage is TRBJ2-1; 12 bases map to TRBD2. Sequenced input: memory CD4+ T cells sorted from blood. Regarding subset: CD45RA-negative fraction. CDR3 amino acids: CASSPYPGLAGVNEQFF. CDR3 DNA sequence: TGTGCCAGCAGCCCCTACCCGGGACTAGCGGGCGTAAATGAGCAGTTCTTC. The variable domain in full, completed from reference TRBV5-6 and TRBJ2-1, reads DAGVTQSPTHLIKTRGQQVTLRCSPKSGHDTVSWYQQALGQGPQFIFQYYEEEERQRGNFPDRFSGHQFPNYSSELNVNALLLGDSALYLCASSPYPGLAGVNEQFFGPGTRLTVL.